Each of the 18 T cell receptor beta chains below was sequenced from the same sample in a study of T cells after yellow fever vaccination. MiXCR was run by TCRdb on the 5' RACE reads, yielding one entry per CDR3 protein. Of over 150,000 distinct CDR3 sequences in the sample, approximately 6.2% were seen once. The sample here was CD4+ T cells sorted from PBMCs, taken on the day of the first yellow fever vaccination. Receptors originate from a man aged 18-30 years who received the YFV17D yellow fever vaccine.

This clonotype was detected only a few times. V gene TRBV20-1 combines with J gene TRBJ1-5; the match to TRBD1 covers 10 bases. The V and J ends lost 6 bases and 4 bases, in that order; junction bases with no gene match: 9. CDR1 and CDR2 (germline): DFQATT, SNEGSKA (reference sequence). The CDR3 contains 15 residues. CDR3 DNA sequence: TGCAGTGCCTCTACTTGGACAGGGGGGAATCAGCCCCAGCATTTT. Its protein is CSASTWTGGNQPQHF.

This clonotype was observed at least ten times. The chain has TRBV20-1 and TRBJ2-7, with TRBD2 matching 9 bases. This CDR3 has 13 residues. Germline V gene data show CDR1 as DFQATT and CDR2 as SNEGSKA (reference sequence). V shed 5 bases, J shed 1 base, and the junction held 3 bases outside the gene matches. CDR3: CSAGSGGSYEQYV. In DNA form, the CDR3 reads TGCAGTGCTGGTAGCGGGGGTTCCTACGAGCAGTACGTC.

This clonotype has ten or more counts. The chain combines TRBV20-1 with TRBJ2-2; D is uncertain. Trimming left V 3 bases short and J 3 bases short, with 5 bases between. This CDR3 is built from 12 residues. Germline V gene sequence: CDR1 DFQATT, CDR2 SNEGSKA (reference sequence). This CDR3 reads CSARGYTGELFF. Here the CDR3 DNA reads TGCAGTGCTAGGGGTTACACCGGGGAGCTGTTTTTT.

As regards this clonotype: Relative to the germline gene, one junction end is altered; a read error may explain this. The chain employs TRBV7-2 and TRBJ2-2; D is possibly TRBD2 (6 bases). The CDR3 runs 14 residues. Germline V gene lookup returns CDR1 SGHTA and CDR2 FQGNSA. CDR3 amino acids: CASSLAGNIGELFF. The CDR3 DNA follows: TGTGCCAGCAGCTTGGCGGGGAACATCGGGGAGCTGTTTTTT.

This clonotype was detected only a few times. CDR3 protein: CASSLWGVNQPQHF. CDR3 in DNA: TGTGCCAGCAGCTTATGGGGGGTCAATCAGCCCCAGCATTTT. V usage is TRBV7-2 and J usage is TRBJ1-5; tentatively, D is TRBD1 (5 bases). The CDR3 has 14 residues. Germline assignment: CDR1 SGHTA and CDR2 FQGNSA. Trimming pared 2 bases from V and 3 bases from J, leaving 8 bases between.

The chain employs TRBV10-3 and TRBJ2-2; 7 positions match TRBD1. J lost 3 bases, V lost 10 bases, and 2 bases had no gene match. The CDR3 extends over 12 amino acids. Germline CDR1 is ENHRY and CDR2 is SYGVKD. CDR3 protein: CATQGDTGELFF. CDR3 sequence (DNA): TGTGCCACCCAGGGGGACACCGGGGAGCTGTTTTTT.

This clonotype was detected many times. The chain couples TRBV10-3 to TRBJ2-3; D uncertain. The CDR3 contains 14 residues. V was trimmed by 0 bases and J by 9 bases, leaving 13 bases between them. Germline loops: CDR1 ENHRY, CDR2 SYGVKD. CDR3 amino acids: CAISESEVTGTQYF. The CDR3 nucleotides are TGTGCCATCAGTGAGTCTGAGGTTACCGGCACGCAGTATTTT.

Ten or more counts support this clonotype. V gene TRBV6-2 or TRBV6-3 combines with J gene TRBJ2-3; tentative D call: TRBD1 (5 bases). V gave up 0 bases and J gave up 3 bases, with 13 bases separating them. The CDR3 runs to 16 residues. Looked up from germline, CDR1 is MNHEY and CDR2 is SVGEGT. The CDR3 is CASSYSVAGWTDTQYF. The DNA of the CDR3 is TGTGCCAGCAGTTACTCGGTGGCAGGGTGGACAGATACGCAGTATTTT.

J is TRBJ2-7 and V is TRBV7-9, with a weak D call TRBD2 (5 bases). The CDR3 length is 15 residues. With 0 bases removed from V and 2 bases from J, the gap between germline ends came to 11 bases. Germline-derived CDR1 and CDR2 are SEHNR and FQNEAQ (reference sequence). The CDR3 loop is CASSLASEGTYEQYF. CDR3 nucleotide sequence: TGTGCCAGCAGCTTAGCATCCGAGGGTACCTACGAGCAGTACTTC.

This clonotype was detected many times. The J gene is TRBJ1-5, the V gene TRBV20-1; tentative D call: TRBD1 (6 bases). Germline CDR1 DFQATT, CDR2 SNEGSKA (reference sequence). The CDR3 sequence is 14 residues long. Trimming took 5 bases from V and 4 from J, leaving 15 bases between them. The CDR3 here is CSARYGRGNQPQHF. DNA of the CDR3: TGCAGTGCTCGATACGGCAGGGGAAATCAGCCCCAGCATTTT.

The chain joins TRBV19 to TRBJ2-5; 7 bases are a match to TRBD2. The CDR3 totals 21 residues. Per germline, CDR1 LNHDA and CDR2 SQIVND (reference sequence). V gave up 5 bases and J gave up 1 base; unmatched junction bases: 25. The CDR3 region is CASSVRHPGTMSPSPQETQYF. The CDR3, as DNA: TGTGCCAGTAGTGTGCGCCATCCCGGGACTATGTCCCCTTCGCCCCAAGAGACCCAGTACTTC.

The chain combines TRBV9 with TRBJ2-1; maybe TRBD2 (5 bases). V lost 0 bases and J lost 4, with 8 bases in between. CDR1 and CDR2 from the germline V gene are SGDLS and YYNGEE. The CDR3 extends over 14 amino acids. CDR3 nucleotides: TGTGCCAGCAGCGTAGCCGACTATTACAATGAGCAGTTCTTC. It encodes CASSVADYYNEQFF.

This clonotype was found a few times. This chain connects TRBV6-5 to TRBJ1-2, with no clear D. V was shortened by 3 bases and J by 2 bases, with 10 bases between the two germline ends. The CDR3 extends over 14 amino acids. Germline-derived CDR1 and CDR2 are MNHEY and SVGAGI. This CDR3 is CASSYYGLNYGYTF. The CDR3 DNA sequence: TGTGCCAGCAGTTATTATGGGTTAAACTATGGCTACACCTTC.

This clonotype has a count of ten or more. The chain joins TRBV7-2 to TRBJ1-6; D gene ambiguous. This CDR3 has 16 residues. V dropped 1 base and J dropped 6 bases, with 13 bases sitting between them. In germline, CDR1 is SGHTA, CDR2 FQGNSA. CDR3 in DNA: TGTGCCAGCAGCTTAGTGGGAAGCCTAGGTAATTCACCCCTCCACTTT. This sequence encodes CASSLVGSLGNSPLHF.

The chain has TRBV6-2 or TRBV6-3 and TRBJ2-1, with a tentative D call TRBD1 (5 bases). The CDR3 length is 14 residues. The germline V and J ends were trimmed by 2 bases and 4 bases, with 9 bases remaining between them. CDR1 is MNHEY, CDR2 SVGEGT, per germline. CDR3: CASSYVSGYNEQFF. The CDR3 DNA reads as TGTGCCAGCAGTTACGTTTCAGGGTACAATGAGCAGTTCTTC.

CDR3 in amino acids: CASSLADGGTDTQYF. Here the CDR3 DNA reads TGCGCCAGCAGCTTGGCGGACGGGGGCACAGATACGCAGTATTTT. The V and J genes are TRBV5-1 and TRBJ2-3, with D tentatively TRBD2 (5 bases). Germline values: CDR1 SGHRS, CDR2 YFSETQ. Deletions cut 0 bases from V and 1 base from J, with 9 bases between. The CDR3 has 15 residues.

The CDR3 nucleotides read TGTGCCAGCAGCTTAGCTCCACCCTATGGCTACACCTTC. It encodes CASSLAPPYGYTF. The chain employs TRBV11-2 and TRBJ1-2, with D unresolved. The CDR3 contains 13 residues. CDR1 and CDR2 from the germline V gene are SGHAT and FQNNGV. V lost 1 base and J lost 4, with 7 bases in between.

In this sample, this clonotype turned up many times. The V and J genes are TRBV19 and TRBJ1-1; no clear D. CDR3 size: 12 residues. The V gene's germline CDR1 is LNHDA and CDR2 SQIVND (reference sequence). Trimming pared 7 bases from V and 0 bases from J, leaving 6 bases between. Here the CDR3 DNA reads TGTGCCAGTAACGGCCTGAACACTGAAGCTTTCTTT. Its protein product is CASNGLNTEAFF.